A single sample gave rise to the 13 T cell receptor beta chains below, sequenced in a study of blood T cell repertoires in COVID-19. The data were produced by immunoSEQ multiplex PCR, yet TCRdb's version contains in-frame clones alone and is incomplete. The sample records about 36,000 clones, roughly nine tenths being singletons. Sequencing was performed on peripheral blood. The receptors were sampled from a man aged 70 or older with acute or convalescent COVID-19.

The chain combines TRBV4-1 with TRBJ1-1, with a weak D call TRBD1 (6 bases). The germline CDR1 and CDR2 sequences are MGHRA and YSYEKL. There are 15 residues in the CDR3. V was pared by 4 bases and J by 1 base, with 13 bases between. The CDR3 region is CASSLNRDKNTEAFF. In nucleotides, the CDR3 is TGCGCCAGCAGCCTCAACCGGGACAAGAACACTGAAGCTTTCTTT.

V and J are TRBV5-1 and TRBJ1-3, with 7 nucleotides matching TRBD1. CDR3 length equals 14 residues. Germline CDR1 is SGHRS and CDR2 is YFSETQ. The trim removed 3 bases at V and 3 bases at J, leaving 3 bases unmatched. CDR3 residues: CASSSDRVGNTIYF. CDR3 DNA: TGCGCCAGCAGCTCAGACAGGGTTGGAAACACCATATATTTT.

CDR3 residues: CATSRDKTTGAEAFF. As DNA, the CDR3 is TGTGCCACCAGCAGAGATAAGACCACGGGGGCTGAAGCTTTCTTT. V and J are TRBV15 and TRBJ1-1, with D perhaps matching TRBD1 (5 bases). Per germline, CDR1 LNHNV and CDR2 YYDKDF (reference sequence). The CDR3 spans 15 residues. Trimming stripped 0 bases from V and 6 bases from J, with 14 bases between.

The V and J genes are TRBV5-6 and TRBJ2-1, with D possibly matching TRBD2 (5 bases). The CDR3 covers 12 residues. Germline assignment: CDR1 SGHDT and CDR2 YYEEEE. Trimming stripped 4 bases from V and 12 bases from J, with 14 bases between. CDR3 sequence reads: CASSPGELGQFF. In DNA, the CDR3 is TGTGCCAGCAGCCCCGGGGAGCTAGGGCAGTTCTTC.

The genes are TRBV5-1 and TRBJ2-3, with TRBD1 as a possible D gene (6 bases). Trimming removed 0 bases from V and 6 bases from J, with 11 bases in between. The CDR3 runs to 14 residues. Per germline, CDR1 SGHRS and CDR2 YFSETQ. DNA of the CDR3: TGCGCCAGCAGCTTGGCGCAGGGGCGGGATACGCAGTATTTT. Amino acid sequence: CASSLAQGRDTQYF.

The rearrangement joins TRBV11-3 to TRBJ1-1; D is uncertain. In germline, CDR1 is SGHNT, CDR2 YENEEA. The germline V and J ends were trimmed by 1 base and 8 bases, with 11 bases remaining between them. The CDR3 totals 13 residues. The CDR3 protein is CASSLVRSAEAFF. CDR3 nucleotide sequence: TGTGCCAGCAGCTTAGTCAGGTCAGCAGAAGCTTTCTTT.

The V gene is TRBV6-1, the J gene TRBJ2-7; the match to TRBD1 covers 7 bases. V shed 2 bases, J shed 4 bases, and the junction held 8 bases outside the gene matches. The CDR3 is 15 amino acids. CDR1 MNHNS and CDR2 SASEGT come from the germline V gene. CDR3 bases: TGTGCCAGCAGTGAACTGGGCAGGGGGAGATACGAGCAGTACTTC. Translation: CASSELGRGRYEQYF.

The chain employs TRBV5-1 and TRBJ2-1; 12 nucleotides match TRBD2. CDR1 is SGHRS and CDR2 is YFSETQ in the germline V gene. The CDR3 runs 17 residues. V lost 4 bases and J lost 2; bases outside the gene matches: 7. CDR3 in amino acids: CASSLGLAGRAYNEQFF. The CDR3 DNA follows: TGCGCCAGCAGCCTAGGACTAGCGGGACGCGCCTACAATGAGCAGTTCTTC.

The rearrangement joins TRBV3-1 (or the pseudogene TRBV3-2) to TRBJ1-5, with 8 bases that match TRBD1. The CDR3 loop spans 15 amino acids. V was pared by 2 bases and J by 0 bases, with 0 bases of the junction left unmatched. Germline CDR1 is LGHDT and CDR2 is YNNKEL (reference sequence). The CDR3 bases are TGTGCCAGCAGCCAACAGGGGGCTAGCAATCAGCCCCAGCATTTT. This sequence encodes CASSQQGASNQPQHF.

This CDR3 reads CASRLNYEQYF. CDR3 sequence (DNA): TGTGCCAGCAGACTAAACTACGAGCAGTACTTC. The V gene is TRBV12-3 or TRBV12-4, the J gene TRBJ2-7, with D uncertain. The CDR3 is 11 residues long. The V gene lost 6 bases and the J gene lost 3 bases, with 6 bases spanning the gap.

The chain uses TRBV12-3 or TRBV12-4 and TRBJ1-1; D is ambiguous. V shed 4 bases and J shed 0 bases, with 6 bases lying between them. The CDR3 totals 13 residues. CDR3 protein: CASSSDLNTEAFF. CDR3 DNA: TGTGCCAGCAGTTCCGACTTGAACACTGAAGCTTTCTTT.

This chain uses TRBV5-5 with TRBJ1-2; no definite D call. CDR1 is SGHKS and CDR2 is YYEKEE in the germline V gene (reference sequence). The ends were cut back, 4 bases at V and 6 bases at J, with 16 bases in the middle. The CDR3 runs 14 residues. The CDR3 region has the DNA TGTGCCAGCAGCCCCTTTTTGACCGGGGATGGCTACACCTTC. It translates to CASSPFLTGDGYTF.

This sequence joins TRBV7-2 and TRBJ1-1; D call uncertain. V lost 5 bases to trimming and J lost 7 bases, with 8 bases between them. Germline V lookup: CDR1 SGHTA, CDR2 FQGNSA. The CDR3 runs 11 residues. DNA for the CDR3: TGTGCCAGCAGCCAATACAGTGAAGCTTTCTTT. Translating it yields CASSQYSEAFF.